The text below deals with one T cell receptor (beta chain). This clonotype was found many times. Which antigen it targets is not known. Per-base quality was not reported, and no clone a single base away is much larger than it. These data belong to a study of T cells in Graves' hyperthyroidism and ophthalmopathy (dated by TCRdb to the late 2010s). For the study in its entirety: Peripheral blood samples were taken at initial diagnosis, before any treatment was given. Prospective prediction of ophthalmopathy was tested in an independent validation cohort consisting of some 18 hyperthyroidism patients and 15 or so patients who later progressed to ophthalmopathy. Once sampling was done, hyperthyroidism patients were given methimazole at a starting dose of 30 mg daily, whereas ophthalmopathy patients were given high-dose intravenous methylprednisolone. In addition, the study compared T-cell repertoires in thyroid tissue and in blood from a handful of Graves' hyperthyroidism patients. TCR V-J signatures able to tell the groups apart were searched for in a discovery cohort of 90 to 100 patients, of whom 40 to 45 had Graves' ophthalmopathy and 55 to 65 had stable Graves' hyperthyroidism. According to the paper, TCR Vbeta CDR3 sequencing was carried out on roughly 130 peripheral blood samples, which came from fewer than 50 ophthalmopathy, roughly 75 hyperthyroidism and roughly 17 progressor patients. The 100 or so discovery patients were randomly divided into training and test sets at a 7:3 ratio. Results and caveats for the whole study, not just this receptor: During validation, the model predicted progression to ophthalmopathy a median of about 5.9 months ahead of onset, with around 71% sensitivity and about 75% specificity. Most expanded thyroid clonotypes (frequency above 0.001) were also detected in blood, a finding suggesting that blood repertoires may reflect thyroid immune responses. A model built on a 13 V-J signature distinguished ophthalmopathy from stable hyperthyroidism, reaching 87.88% sensitivity and 81.08% specificity in cross-validation and 80%/75% in testing. Sample size was not statistically predetermined, and blinding of investigators to group allocation was not performed.

V was cut back by 1 base and J by 2 bases, leaving a gap of 8 bases between them. CDR1 and CDR2 (SGHTA, FQGTGA) derive from the germline V gene. Including cysteine and phenylalanine, the CDR3 has 15 amino acids. Only the CDR3 region is kept as DNA, spanning 45 bases read in frame from base 1. Stable Graves' hyperthyroidism was defined as the absence of progression to ophthalmopathy over 18 months of follow-up. Hyperthyroidism patients were newly diagnosed, with disease duration under 2 months, and aged 18 to 65 years. Any patient with an uncontrolled infection, another autoimmune disease, pregnancy or lactation was excluded. Diagnoses were established on the basis of clinical symptoms, serum thyroxine and TRAb, thyroid ultrasound, and orbital computed tomography. PBMCs were separated from 8 to 10 ml of fresh peripheral blood using Ficoll-Paque density gradient centrifugation. Total RNA was extracted with Trizol reagent, and quality was checked on an Agilent 2100 Bioanalyzer.

The TCR beta CDR3 regions were amplified from the RNA transcripts. The first round of RT-PCR for the TCR CDR3 was performed with the HTBI primer set and the Qiagen OneStep RT-PCR kit. A second multiplex PCR round built the libraries, followed by size selection and purification. The libraries were sequenced on an Illumina HiSeq2000 using paired-end 100 bp reads. On the authors' methods: Raw data were processed with SOAPnuke, discarding reads with adapters, uncalled bases, mean Phred below 15, or no exact constant-primer or identifier match. COPE v1.2.5 was used to merge the high-quality paired reads, and each unique nucleotide sequence was defined as a clonotype. MiTCR v1.1 was used to align the clonotypes against IMGT TRBV, TRBD and TRBJ reference segments. The analysis included only V-J combinations with a frequency above 0.0001, which together covered more than 98% of the repertoires. The TCS score was defined as the ratio of F50 (clonal expansion) to E x V (chaos), calculated using BLOSUM62-based TCRdist between CDR3 peptides within each V-J. Welch's t-statistics and random forest reduced just over 500 V-J features to about 13, which were used in a naive Bayes classifier (R e1071). TCRdb reanalyzed the raw reads on its own, using fastp at Q25 for trimming and MiXCR for clone calling, and kept in-frame beta chains. Records with the same CDR3 protein are collapsed into one entry carrying the most frequent genes and DNA. TCRdb's processing, not the authors', yielded these V and J calls. A total of roughly 700,000 distinct CDR3 sequences appear in this sample, about 18% of them only once. Roughly a sixth of the sample is in the top ten clones.

This TCR was recovered from a man over 45 with Graves' hyperthyroidism. The receptor chain draws on TRBV7-3 and TRBJ2-2; 5 matching bases give a weak D call of TRBD1. The material sequenced was blood. The DNA is TGTGCCAGCAGCTTAAGTCAGGGAAACACCGGGGAGCTGTTTTTT. It is translated as CASSLSQGNTGELFF.